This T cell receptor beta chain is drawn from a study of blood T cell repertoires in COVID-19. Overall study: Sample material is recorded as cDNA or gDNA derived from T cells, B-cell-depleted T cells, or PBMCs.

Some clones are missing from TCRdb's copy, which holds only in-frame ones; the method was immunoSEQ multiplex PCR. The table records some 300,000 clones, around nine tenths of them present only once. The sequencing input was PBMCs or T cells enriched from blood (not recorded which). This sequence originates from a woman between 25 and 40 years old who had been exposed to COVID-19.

The CDR3 DNA reads TGTGCCATCAGTGAGTCAGGGGCCAGCTCTGGAAACACCATATATTTT. It yields the protein CAISESGASSGNTIYF. V is TRBV10-3 and J is TRBJ1-3; a weak D match, TRBD1 (5 bases). From germline, CDR1 is ENHRY and CDR2 SYGVKD. The length of the CDR3 is 16 residues. The germline V and J ends were trimmed by 0 bases and 0 bases, with 9 bases remaining between them.